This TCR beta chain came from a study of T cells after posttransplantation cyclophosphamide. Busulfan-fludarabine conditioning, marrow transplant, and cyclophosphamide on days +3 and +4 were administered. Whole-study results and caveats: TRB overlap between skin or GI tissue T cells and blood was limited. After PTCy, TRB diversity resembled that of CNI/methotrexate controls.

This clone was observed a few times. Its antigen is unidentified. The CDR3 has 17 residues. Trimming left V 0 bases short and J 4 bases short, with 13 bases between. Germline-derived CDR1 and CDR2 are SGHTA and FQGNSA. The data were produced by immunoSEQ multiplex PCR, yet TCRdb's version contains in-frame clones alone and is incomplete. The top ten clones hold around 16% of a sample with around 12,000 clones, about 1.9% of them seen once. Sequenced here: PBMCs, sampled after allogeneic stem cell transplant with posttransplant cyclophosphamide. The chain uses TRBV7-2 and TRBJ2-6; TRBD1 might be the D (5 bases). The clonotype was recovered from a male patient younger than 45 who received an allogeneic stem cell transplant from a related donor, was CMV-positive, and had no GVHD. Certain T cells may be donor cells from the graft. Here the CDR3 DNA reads TGTGCCAGCAGCTTAGCAGCTTGGGGCGGCGGGGCCAACGTCCTGACTTTC. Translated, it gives CASSLAAWGGGANVLTF.